This T cell receptor beta chain was recovered during a study of T cell repertoires in cytomegalovirus infection. V lost 5 bases, J lost 6 bases, and 11 bases lay in between. CDR3 length equals 13 residues. Germline-derived CDR1 and CDR2 are SGHNT and YENEEA. TCRdb itself ran the reads through MiXCR, one entry per CDR3 protein. The sample lists under 600,000 distinct CDR3 sequences, about 17% occurring once. The sequencing sample was made of CD8+ T cells from PBMCs. This TCR was recovered from a human donor in good health (CMV status not recorded). Some clones in this sample may be carry-over from other donors' samples. This rearrangement joins TRBV11-3 to TRBJ2-1, with D possibly being TRBD1 (6 bases). Here the CDR3 reads CASSRRQVNEQFF. The CDR3 nucleotides are TGTGCCAGCAGCCGCCGACAGGTCAATGAGCAGTTCTTC.